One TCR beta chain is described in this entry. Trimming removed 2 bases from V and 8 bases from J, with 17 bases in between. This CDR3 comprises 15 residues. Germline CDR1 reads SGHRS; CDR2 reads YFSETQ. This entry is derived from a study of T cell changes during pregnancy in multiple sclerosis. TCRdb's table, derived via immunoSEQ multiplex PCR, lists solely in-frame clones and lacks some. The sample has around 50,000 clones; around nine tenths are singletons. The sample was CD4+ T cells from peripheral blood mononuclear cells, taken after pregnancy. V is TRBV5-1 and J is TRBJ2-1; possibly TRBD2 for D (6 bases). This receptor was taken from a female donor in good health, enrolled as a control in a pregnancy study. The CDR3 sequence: CASSLRTGGGDEQFF. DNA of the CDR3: TGCGCCAGCAGCTTAAGAACGGGCGGCGGGGATGAGCAGTTCTTC.